This entry concerns a single T cell receptor beta chain. Its target is unknown. Reverse transcription of about 0.5 to 1 ug RNA used random hexamers. TCRdb analysed the immunoSEQ multiplex PCR reads with MiXCR anew, one entry per CDR3 protein. This sample has about 210,000 distinct CDR3 sequences, with roughly 94% found just once. V shed 1 base and J shed 3 bases, with 12 bases lying between them. This CDR3 comprises 14 residues. Per the germline V gene, CDR1 is DFQATT and CDR2 is SNEGSKA (reference sequence). The sample originates from a study of CD8 T cells in Susac syndrome. Study-level results: A relatively small number of individuals underwent TCR sequencing and HLA analysis.

The CD8+ and CD4+ T cells were negatively isolated, with the TEMRA cells enriched by FACS. This sequence originates from a human donor with multiple sclerosis. The chain uses TRBV20-1 and TRBJ1-1; D is uncertain. Specimen: CD4+ T cells from PBMCs. For the CDR3, the DNA is TGCAGTGCTAGAGTTGGAGGGCGGGACACTGAAGCTTTCTTT. It translates to CSARVGGRDTEAFF.